This T cell receptor (beta chain) was observed in a study of blood T cell repertoires in COVID-19. Study summary: Sites across the United States, Italy and Spain contributed samples from acute and convalescent COVID-19.

The V gene's germline CDR1 is PRHDT and CDR2 FYEKMQ (reference sequence). CDR3 length: 15 amino acids. The germline V and J ends were trimmed by 1 base and 3 bases, with 9 bases remaining between them. Clones were read by immunoSEQ multiplex PCR, and TCRdb kept only the in-frame ones, dropping some. The sample yields 80,000 to 95,000 clones, 70% to 85% seen once. This chain uses TRBV13 with TRBJ2-2; the D gene is possibly TRBD2 (5 bases). Sequenced sample: peripheral blood. The source of this sequence is a human donor in a cohort sampled during active COVID-19. The CDR3 DNA is TGTGCCAGCAGCTTAGTTAGCGCCTACACCGGGGAGCTGTTTTTT. Protein: CASSLVSAYTGELFF.